This record covers a single T cell receptor beta chain. Its antigen is still unknown. No qualities accompany the bases; no much larger clone lies one base away. CDR1 and CDR2, looked up from the germline V gene (reference sequence), are SGHKS and YYEKEE. The junction shows trimming of 4 bases on V and 5 bases on J, plus 12 bases between the germline ends. From its cysteine to its phenylalanine, the CDR3 spans 14 amino acids. CDR3 DNA only is kept here, 42 bases in frame from base 1. The data originate from a study of cytomegalovirus exposure and HLA in healthy donors (dated by TCRdb to 2017 to 2019). Broadly, across the study: An earlier analysis of roughly 610 of the donors reported 250 to 350 Gb of sequence data and approximately 120 million unique TCR beta sequences obtained from about 179 million T cells. Roughly 300 gigabases of sequencing data and around 88 million unique TCR sequences made up an early release that covered several hundred HLA-typed donors. Of the roughly 400 genotyped donors, approximately 80% fell in the genetic ancestry cluster associated with self-reported Caucasian donors. The study aimed to test whether signatures of past pathogen exposure could be identified by cataloging public T cell receptors. Using immunosequencing, the study profiled T cell repertoires from 640 or so subjects and related those repertoires to cytomegalovirus serostatus. Besides the first cohort of 666 subjects, a separate validation cohort made up of 120 different subjects was used. High-throughput TCR immunosequencing, statistical association of individual TCRs with disease status, and machine learning were combined to predict cytomegalovirus infection status. A later analysis re-analyzed previously published TCR beta repertoires from roughly 600 donors and added high-resolution HLA genotyping to study TCR occurrence patterns. Rather than drawing on any new phenotypic data, the later analysis identified candidate immune exposures from TCR beta sequences and the way those sequences occurred across donors. An earlier analysis of roughly 600 of the donors used high-throughput TCR beta sequencing to judge whether each TCR beta V gene segment behaved as functional or pseudogenic. Donor age, sex, ethnicity and CMV serostatus were compiled together with the repertoire data. A later genetic analysis took genome-wide SNP genotypes for about 55% of the 666 donors and used that subset as a discovery cohort. Every repertoire in the discovery cohort had been generated on one and the same sequencing platform. HLA typing covered class I and class II loci at four-digit resolution. Typing coverage differed by locus: A, B, C, DRB1 and DQB1 were typed in about 629-640 donors, DQA1 in about 550, DPA1 in some 570, and DPB1 in 450 to 490. Because of strong linkage in the cohort, roughly five DR-DQ haplotypes were treated as single units for association and clustering. Across approximately 420 genotyped donors of the cohort, an average of roughly 200,000 unique TCR beta nucleotide sequences per donor were sequenced, and roughly a sixth of those sequences were non-productive.

Library preparation was by the immunoSEQ multiplex PCR assay. For the multiplex PCR, a mixture combining 60 forward primers for TCR Vbeta segments and 13 reverse primers for TCR Jbeta segments was used. A multiplex PCR assay on genomic DNA amplified the CDR3 region of rearranged TCR beta genes. On the Illumina HiSeq System, the amplified TCR beta libraries were sequenced as 87-base-pair reads. As for the authors' bioinformatics: Across the 500 to 700 repertoires, a later analysis counted approximately 75 million unique TCR beta chains, around 10 million of which were shared by at least two donors. To remove PCR and sequencing errors, raw reads were error-corrected and collapsed into unique sequences using a nearest-neighbor algorithm that merged closely related sequences. To assign V, D and J gene segments, CDR3 sequences were aligned to IMGT reference sequences. For a sequence to be retained, a match of at least six nucleotides was required to both a V gene segment and a J gene segment. Rearrangements were called productive when the CDR3 lacked stop codons and stayed in frame with V and J; all others were non-productive. Following IMGT convention, CDR3 was defined as the stretch from the second conserved V-encoded cysteine to the conserved J-encoded phenylalanine. The earlier analysis of approximately 500 of the donors excluded sequences that lacked an unambiguous match to a single V gene segment. In an earlier analysis of roughly 500 of the donors, V segments were called functional above 56.7% productive rearrangements and were called segregating when the between-donor standard deviation exceeded 5%. A statistical classification framework was built for diagnosing cytomegalovirus status from the catalog of TCR beta chain sequences. A later analysis assigned V and J genes by comparing TCR nucleotide sequences with IMGT/GENE-DB human TR gene sequences. A later analysis assigned CDR3 sequences and most-parsimonious VDJ recombination scenarios with the TCRdist pipeline. In a later analysis, every TCR beta chain was defined by the combination of its CDR3 amino acid sequence and its V-gene family, and reads without a unique V-gene family were dropped. In a later analysis, 550 to 650 highly shared, low-generation-probability nucleotide sequences were removed to address suspected cross-contamination and a sequencing artifact. For each public chain, a later analysis derived a clonal expansion index from normalized ranks of inferred template counts within each repertoire. A later analysis computed generation probabilities with a VDJ recombination model fitted to out-of-frame rearrangements, and checked the results against IGoR. In a later analysis, hypergeometric tests were used to score TCR-TCR, TCR-HLA and TCR-CMV co-occurrence, with a repertoire-size bias correction applied to TCR pairs. A later analysis estimated false discovery rates by permuting HLA or CMV assignments 20 times. A later analysis grouped co-occurring TCRs with DBSCAN, adding TCRdist sequence similarity when clustering within HLA-allele-positive subsets. Co-occurrence clustering excluded repertoires with fewer than 30,000 or more than 120,000 public chains, plus five with anomalous nucleotide sharing. As stored in TCRdb, this immuneACCESS dataset retains in-frame rearrangements with V and J assigned. A fraction of the clones does not appear; measured against another copy, unresolved V genes explain less than half of the discrepancy, and the remainder lacks a known reason. For V, J and clone size, that table is used; D and trimming come from the DNA. The sample table holds approximately 200,000 clones, of which around 83% were seen once. The leading ten clones occupy about 1.4% of the sample.

The cohort was made up of roughly 670 healthy bone marrow donors. All cohort members were sampled while nominally healthy, although unrecorded immune exposures were likely present. The donor was CMV seronegative and was included in the group of 352 seronegative cohort members. A peripheral blood sample was collected from each donor, and TCR beta sequencing was performed on peripheral blood mononuclear cells. Genomic DNA was extracted from the blood cell samples with the Qiagen DNeasy Blood Extraction Kit. Paper-wide results and their limitations: In the study, some 160 TCR beta chains were listed as associated with cytomegalovirus. An association between a missense DCLRE1C variant and V-gene and J-gene trimming of TCR beta chains was found in a later genetic analysis and replicated in an independent cohort. In an earlier analysis of fewer than 700 of the donors, most TCR beta V segments appeared in productive rearrangements about 87% or about 30% of the time, broadly matching IMGT annotations. According to a later genetic analysis, donors in an Asian-associated ancestry cluster had fewer N-insertions in productive TCRs than the approximately 670-donor mean. Linkage disequilibrium might explain the correlated functional status among segregating V segments, but an unknown experimental factor could not be excluded. The classifier was reported to diagnose cytomegalovirus status with high specificity and sensitivity in both the original and validation cohorts. This cohort had only TCR beta chains sequenced, and the lack of alpha or paired-chain data limited which features could be detected. HLA typing was unavailable for some donors at each locus, so association tests used only the typed subset. In vitro tests confirmed that a few of the cytomegalovirus-associated TCR beta chains recognize cytomegalovirus antigens. In a later analysis, HLA-associated TCR beta chains showed more clonal expansion and lower generation probabilities than non-associated chains that were equally common. The authors suggested that the approach could potentially be generalized to other disease states and immunological phenotypes. Several of the top co-occurrence clusters appeared to be linked to parvovirus B19, influenza, CMV and Epstein-Barr virus, according to a later analysis. At a false discovery rate of 0.05, a later analysis linked fewer than 20,000 TCR beta sequences to specific HLA alleles. The 87-base-pair reads could not distinguish some IMGT-functional V segments, including TRBV6-2 and TRBV6-3, so those segments were excluded. Sequencing depth was assumed to be roughly uniform across donors in the presence/absence analyses, though that assumption may not hold. The sequencing pipeline was judged likely to have produced a cluster of highly shared sequence variants as a technical artifact. According to a later analysis, most CMV-associated TCR beta chains appeared to be HLA-restricted, and the HLA associations seemed to be driven largely by CMV exposure. A further reported finding was that TCR beta sequences accurately predicted the HLA-A and HLA-B alleles for most subjects in the first cohort. When HLA alleles, especially DR and DQ, strongly co-occurred, TCR associations were difficult to assign to individual alleles. A later analysis found that TCR association rates varied across HLA loci, with DRB1 alleles showing the most associated TCRs and HLA-C alleles the fewest. Most TCR sequences were observed very rarely across donors, whereas some public TCRs were present in many individuals. The earlier analysis of 450 to 700 of the donors excluded 15 to 20 rarely observed V segments, including chromosome 9 orphons, because counts were too low. The only immune exposure information available for the cohort was CMV serostatus.

The material sequenced was PBMCs. The rearranged chain carries TRBV5-5 and TRBJ1-4, and perhaps TRBD1 as D gene, on 6 matching bases. The TCR sequence derives from a girl under 18 in good health and CMV-seronegative. The nucleotides read TGTGCCAGCAGCCCCGGGACACAAAATGAAAAACTGTTTTTT. It translates as CASSPGTQNEKLFF.